This T cell receptor beta chain was recovered during a study of regulatory T cells in long-lasting Graves disease. Broader study findings: Clonotypes that were public and shared totalled 2,500 to 3,000 in persistent patients versus over 800 in new patients. Repertoires from persistent disease leaned toward TRBV28, TRBJ1-2 and TRBJ2-5. Not thyroid tissue but only peripheral blood was studied.

This clonotype was seen repeatedly, ten times or more. Its target is unknown. According to the study, TCR beta libraries were built with iRepertoire HTBI primers and CDR3-region Arm-PCR. TCRdb reanalysed the multiplex PCR reads using MiXCR and keeps one entry per CDR3 protein. The data show 400,000 to 500,000 distinct CDR3 sequences, over 15% seen once. CDR3 length equals 13 residues. Germline CDR1 MNHEY, CDR2 SVGAGI. V was pared by 0 bases and J by 9 bases, with 9 bases between. Regarding time point: newly diagnosed GD, antithyroid drugs for less than 3 months. RNA from PBMCs was the source of the TCR library. Patients with Graves' disease were diagnosed by American Thyroid Association guidelines. In addition, the sample was reused for a study of T cells in Graves' hyperthyroidism and ophthalmopathy.

Source: peripheral blood mononuclear cells (PBMCs), taken at new diagnosis, from a patient treated with antithyroid drugs. The gene calls are TRBV6-5 and TRBJ2-1; maybe TRBD1 (5 bases). The TCR originated in a woman in her 30s with Graves disease. This CDR3 reads CASSYSKDTEQFF. The CDR3 bases are TGTGCCAGCAGTTACTCCAAGGACACTGAGCAGTTCTTC.